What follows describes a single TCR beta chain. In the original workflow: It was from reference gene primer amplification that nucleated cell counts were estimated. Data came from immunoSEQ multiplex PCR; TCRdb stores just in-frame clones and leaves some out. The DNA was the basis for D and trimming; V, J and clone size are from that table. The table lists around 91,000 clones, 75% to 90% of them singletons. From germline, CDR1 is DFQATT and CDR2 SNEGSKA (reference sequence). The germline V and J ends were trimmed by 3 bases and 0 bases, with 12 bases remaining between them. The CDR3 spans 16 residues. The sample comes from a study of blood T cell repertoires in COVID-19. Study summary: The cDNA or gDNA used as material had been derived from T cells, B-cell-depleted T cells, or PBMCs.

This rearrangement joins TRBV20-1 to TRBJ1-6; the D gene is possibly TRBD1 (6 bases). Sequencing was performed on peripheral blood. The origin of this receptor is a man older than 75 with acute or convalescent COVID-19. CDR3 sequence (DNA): TGCAGTGCTAGTAGGGACACCAGCTCCTATAATTCACCCCTCCACTTT. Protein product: CSASRDTSSYNSPLHF.